The present entry profiles one T cell receptor (beta chain) with its context. Its antigen is still unknown. This entry belongs to a study of response to subunit inactivated influenza vaccine. Study conclusions and caveats: Researchers suggested that each seasonal influenza vaccination recruits few new T cells.

The CDR3 runs 13 residues. The V end was cut by 6 bases, the J end by 3 bases, with 11 bases between. In germline, CDR1 is MNHNY, CDR2 SVGAGI (reference sequence). TCRdb fed the RT-PCR reads into MiXCR, producing one record per CDR3 protein. In the table there are approximately 730,000 distinct CDR3 sequences, approximately 15% of which are singletons. The specimen comprised PBMCs from blood, sampled around 15 days before vaccination. V usage is TRBV6-6 and J usage is TRBJ2-5; D not resolved. The sequence derives from a man aged 45-65 years who received an inactivated influenza vaccine. The CDR3 region is CASSRRVEETQYF. The CDR3 DNA follows: TGTGCCAGCAGCCGCCGGGTGGAAGAGACCCAGTACTTC.